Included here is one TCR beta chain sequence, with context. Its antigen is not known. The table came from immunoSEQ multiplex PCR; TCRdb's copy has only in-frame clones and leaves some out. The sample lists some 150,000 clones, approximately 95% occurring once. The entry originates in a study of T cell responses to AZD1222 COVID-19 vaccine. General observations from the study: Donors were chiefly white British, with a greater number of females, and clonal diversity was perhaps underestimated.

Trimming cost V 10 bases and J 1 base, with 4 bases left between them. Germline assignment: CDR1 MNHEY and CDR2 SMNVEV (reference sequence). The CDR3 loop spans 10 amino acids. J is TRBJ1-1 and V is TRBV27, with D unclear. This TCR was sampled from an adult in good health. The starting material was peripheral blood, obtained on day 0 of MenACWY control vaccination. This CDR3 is CANSNTEAFF. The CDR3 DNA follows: TGTGCCAACTCGAACACTGAAGCTTTCTTT.